This T cell receptor beta chain is from a study of blood T cells in healthy people across ages. About this clonotype: Antigen unknown.

Study results and caveats: Lack of knowledge of donor CMV status possibly confounded expanded clonotype changes.

A second PCR, run for about 7 to 11 cycles, used a sample-barcoded 5' primer plus a J-beta primer mix. TCRdb independently ran MiXCR on the 5' RACE reads; one entry per CDR3 protein. The sample lists approximately 960,000 distinct CDR3 sequences; 25% to 30% were seen once. Healthy Caucasian individuals from Russia aged about 6 to 95 served as donors. A further study also used this sample, focusing on T cells of mothers and their children. This second report adds: Normalized overlap was always slightly, never significantly, higher in related than unrelated mother-child pairs.

The sample was blood. This sequence originates from a woman between 35 and 50 years old in good health.

The CDR3 DNA reads as TGCGCCAGCAGCCAAGGGACAGCGAATTCACCCCTCCACTTT. Its translation: CASSQGTANSPLHF. The V call is TRBV4-1, the J call TRBJ1-6, with D possibly TRBD1 on 6 matching bases. Trimming removed 1 base from V and 7 bases from J, with 8 bases in between. The length of the CDR3 is 14 residues. Germline CDR1 MGHRA, CDR2 YSYEKL.